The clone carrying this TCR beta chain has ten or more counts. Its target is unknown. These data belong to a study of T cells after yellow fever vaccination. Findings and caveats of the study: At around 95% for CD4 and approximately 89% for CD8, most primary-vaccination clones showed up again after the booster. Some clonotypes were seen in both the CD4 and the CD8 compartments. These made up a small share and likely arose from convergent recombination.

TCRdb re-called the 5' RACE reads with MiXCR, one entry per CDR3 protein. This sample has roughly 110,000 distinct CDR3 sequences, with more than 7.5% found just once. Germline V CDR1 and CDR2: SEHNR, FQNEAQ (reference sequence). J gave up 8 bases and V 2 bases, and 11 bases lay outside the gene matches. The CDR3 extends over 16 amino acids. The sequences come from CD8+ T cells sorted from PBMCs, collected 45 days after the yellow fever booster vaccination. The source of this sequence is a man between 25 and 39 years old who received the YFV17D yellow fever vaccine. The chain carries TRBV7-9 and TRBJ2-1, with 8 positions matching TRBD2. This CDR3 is CASSLSRGLAGDEQFF. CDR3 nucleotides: TGTGCCAGCAGCTTATCCCGAGGACTAGCTGGCGATGAGCAGTTCTTC. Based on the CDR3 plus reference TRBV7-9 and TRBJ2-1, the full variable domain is DTGVSQNPRHKITKRGQNVTFRCDPISEHNRLYWYRQTLGQGPEFLTYFQNEAQLEKSRLLSDRFSAERPKGSFSTLEIQRTEQGDSAMYLCASSLSRGLAGDEQFFGPGTRLTVL.